Below are 3 T cell receptor beta chains sequenced from a single sample in a study of cytomegalovirus exposure and HLA in healthy donors. The PCR was carried out with 60 Vbeta primers and 13 Jbeta primers. Sequenced by immunoSEQ multiplex PCR; TCRdb stores in-frame clones only, minus some. The sample contains just over 65,000 clones, approximately 78% of which appear only once. The material sequenced was PBMCs. These receptors were obtained from a human donor in good health.

The chain links TRBV6-5 to TRBJ1-1, with D possibly TRBD1 on 5 matching bases. V lost 3 bases to trimming and J lost 0 bases, with 11 bases between them. In germline, CDR1 is MNHEY, CDR2 SVGAGI. The CDR3 consists of 15 residues. This CDR3 is CASSYLGGMNTEAFF. For the CDR3, the DNA is TGTGCCAGCAGTTATTTGGGGGGAATGAACACTGAAGCTTTCTTT.

V is TRBV5-3 and J is TRBJ1-2; D possibly corresponds to TRBD1 (5 bases). TRBV5-3 is given ORF status, its function remaining uncertain. CDR3 length: 12 amino acids. V was cut by 4 bases and J by 5 bases, with 9 bases left in between. The CDR3 region has the DNA TGTGCCAGAAGCCCCTCAGGGTATGGCTACACCTTC. Its translation is CARSPSGYGYTF.

The chain carries TRBV5-1 and TRBJ1-6; 7 positions match TRBD1. Germline V gene data show CDR1 as SGHRS and CDR2 as YFSETQ. The CDR3 runs to 17 residues. J was trimmed by 7 bases and V by 0 bases; bases with no gene match: 10. CDR3 nucleotides: TGCGCCAGCAGCTTGGCTACAGGGGACGGTGTGAATTCACCCCTCCACTTT. This translates into CASSLATGDGVNSPLHF.